The 28 T cell receptor beta chains in this list originate from one sample, sequenced in a study of CD8 T cells in ankylosing spondylitis. Findings and limits, study-wide: Apparently characteristic of ankylosing spondylitis blood was a TCR beta motif (eight highly homologous variants).

TCRdb recomputed calls from the 5' RACE reads with MiXCR, one row per CDR3 protein. The table includes 220,000 or so distinct CDR3 sequences, about 18% detected once. These TCRs are of unknown antigen specificity. The sequencing sample was made of blood, either unsorted or a sorted T cell fraction (not recorded which). These receptors were obtained from a male donor with ankylosing spondylitis.

This chain joins TRBV4-1 and TRBJ2-7; 10 nucleotides align to TRBD1. The CDR3 is 15 amino acids. Germline CDR1 is MGHRA and CDR2 is YSYEKL. V gave up 4 bases and J gave up 5 bases; unmatched junction bases: 8. The CDR3, as DNA: TGCGCCAGCAGCCCCTGGGGACAGGGGATGGACGAGCAGTACTTC. It specifies CASSPWGQGMDEQYF.

This clonotype was seen only a few times. The chain recombines TRBV10-2 with TRBJ2-7; a possible D gene is TRBD1 (6 bases). V lost 1 base, J lost 2 bases, and 9 bases lay in between. CDR1 WSHSY and CDR2 SAAADI come from the germline V gene. The CDR3 has 14 residues. The DNA of the CDR3 is TGCGCCAGCAGTGAGTTCCGGGACACCTACGAGCAGTACTTC. Translated: CASSEFRDTYEQYF.

This chain connects TRBV6-4 to TRBJ1-1; D is unresolved. Per the germline V gene, CDR1 is MRHNA and CDR2 is SNTAGT. The CDR3 sequence is 14 residues long. V shed 9 bases and J shed 0 bases, with 14 bases lying between them. CDR3 sequence (DNA): TGTGCCAGTAGGGAGGCAGGCATGAACACTGAAGCTTTCTTT. It yields the protein CASREAGMNTEAFF.

The chain recombines TRBV5-6 with TRBJ1-2; D remains unclear. Trimming removed 0 bases at V and 2 bases at J, with 5 bases between. Germline V gene data show CDR1 as SGHDT and CDR2 as YYEEEE. This CDR3 is 13 amino acids long. Here the CDR3 reads CASSLEENYGYTF. CDR3 coding DNA: TGTGCCAGCAGCTTGGAGGAGAACTATGGCTACACCTTC. Using reference TRBV5-6 and TRBJ1-2 for the parts outside the CDR3, the full variable domain is DAGVTQSPTHLIKTRGQQVTLRCSPKSGHDTVSWYQQALGQGPQFIFQYYEEEERQRGNFPDRFSGHQFPNYSSELNVNALLLGDSALYLCASSLEENYGYTFGSGTRLTVV.

This chain uses TRBV20-1 with TRBJ2-1; maybe TRBD1 (6 bases). V lost 3 bases and J 2 bases, leaving 14 bases between the germline ends. Looked up from germline, CDR1 is DFQATT and CDR2 is SNEGSKA (reference sequence). The CDR3 is 15 residues long. The CDR3 bases are TGCAGTGCTAGGGAACAGGGCAGGGCCTACAATGAGCAGTTCTTC. Its translation is CSAREQGRAYNEQFF.

The chain employs TRBV27 and TRBJ2-1; perhaps D is TRBD1 or TRBD2 (5 bases each). Germline V gene data show CDR1 as MNHEY and CDR2 as SMNVEV (reference sequence). The CDR3 is 15 amino acids. Trimming stripped 5 bases from V and 3 bases from J, with 14 bases between. The CDR3 loop reads CASSTDTRGYNEQFF. The CDR3 bases are TGTGCCAGCAGTACGGACACCCGGGGCTACAATGAGCAGTTCTTC.

The gene calls are TRBV20-1 and TRBJ1-1; TRBD1 aligns across 11 bases. Germline CDR1 DFQATT, CDR2 SNEGSKA (reference sequence). Trimming removed 1 base from V and 7 bases from J; junction bases left unmatched: 11. The CDR3 length is 16 residues. Here the CDR3 reads CSARVWFGQGAGEAFF. The CDR3, as DNA: TGCAGTGCTAGAGTTTGGTTTGGACAGGGGGCGGGTGAAGCTTTCTTT.

This rearrangement joins TRBV7-9 to TRBJ2-1; D is perhaps TRBD2 (6 bases). The CDR3 totals 13 residues. V was pared by 6 bases and J by 4 bases, with 10 bases between. Germline lookup yields CDR1 SEHNR and CDR2 FQNEAQ (reference sequence). The CDR3 nucleotides are TGTGCCAGCAGTTACCGGGAGTACAATGAGCAGTTCTTC. Amino acid sequence: CASSYREYNEQFF.

The rearrangement links TRBV3-1 to TRBJ2-5; D perhaps matches TRBD1 (7 bases). Germline V gives CDR1 LGHDT, CDR2 YNNKEL (reference sequence). There are 20 residues in the CDR3. V was trimmed by 0 bases and J by 0 bases, leaving 23 bases between them. The CDR3: CASSQENKITAGGHQETQYF. DNA of the CDR3: TGTGCCAGCAGCCAAGAAAACAAGATCACGGCAGGGGGGCACCAAGAGACCCAGTACTTC.

This clonotype was seen only a few times. This chain joins TRBV7-6 and TRBJ1-6, with 9 bases matching TRBD1. Germline V gene data show CDR1 as SGHVS and CDR2 as FNYEAQ. This CDR3 has 19 amino acids. V shed 1 base and J 2 bases; nucleotides not matched to a gene: 9. CDR3 sequence reads: CASSLDTGGGGAYNSPLHF. The CDR3 DNA follows: TGTGCCAGCAGCTTAGACACAGGGGGCGGGGGAGCCTATAATTCACCCCTCCACTTT.

This clonotype appeared a few times. The V and J genes are TRBV27 and TRBJ2-1, with 8 bases identical to TRBD2. The CDR3 is made up of 15 amino acids. Germline-derived CDR1 and CDR2 are MNHEY and SMNVEV (reference sequence). After removal of 6 bases from V and 2 bases from J, the junction contained 6 bases not matched to a gene. The DNA for the CDR3 is TGTGCCAGCAGCACCGTTAGCGGGACCTACAATGAGCAGTTCTTC. Its translation: CASSTVSGTYNEQFF.

This sequence joins TRBV5-1 and TRBJ1-1; 8 bases are shared with TRBD1. Germline lookup yields CDR1 SGHRS and CDR2 YFSETQ. V lost 2 bases and J lost 5; bases outside the gene matches: 5. This CDR3 is 14 amino acids long. The CDR3 spells CASSFQGAGTEAFF. The CDR3 DNA is TGCGCCAGCAGCTTTCAGGGGGCGGGAACTGAAGCTTTCTTT.

This clonotype was seen a few times. V is TRBV5-1 and J is TRBJ2-7, with D possibly matching TRBD1 (5 bases). Trimming pared 0 bases from V and 11 bases from J, leaving 24 bases between. The CDR3 runs 16 residues. From germline, CDR1 is SGHRS and CDR2 YFSETQ. This CDR3 is CASSLDPQGVGLREYF. CDR3 coding DNA: TGCGCCAGCAGCTTGGACCCTCAGGGCGTGGGCTTACGGGAGTACTTC. Looking up the rest from reference TRBV5-1 and TRBJ2-7 gives the full variable domain: KAGVTQTPRYLIKTRGQQVTLSCSPISGHRSVSWYQQTPGQGLQFLFEYFSETQRNKGNFPGRFSGRQFSNSRSEMNVSTLELGDSALYLCASSLDPQGVGLREYFGPGTRLTVT.

The chain joins TRBV13 to TRBJ1-5, with 7 nucleotides matching TRBD1. Germline lookup yields CDR1 PRHDT and CDR2 FYEKMQ (reference sequence). Losses at the gene ends were 4 bases for V and 4 bases for J; bases not matched to a gene: 4. The CDR3 totals 14 residues. As DNA, the CDR3 is TGTGCCAGCAGCTCGGGACAGACTAATCAGCCCCAGCATTTT. It codes for CASSSGQTNQPQHF.

The table lists this clonotype with a few counts. This rearrangement joins TRBV12-3 or TRBV12-4 to TRBJ2-7; 11 bases align to TRBD2. This CDR3 is 15 amino acids long. Losses at the gene ends were 8 bases for V and 3 bases for J; bases not matched to a gene: 9. The CDR3 DNA reads TGTGCCAGCTCATCAGCCGGGACTAGCGGCTACGAGCAGTACTTC. Amino acid sequence: CASSSAGTSGYEQYF.

This clonotype was seen more than once but under ten times. This rearrangement joins TRBV7-6 to TRBJ2-1, with TRBD2 matching over 10 bases. The germline V gene encodes CDR1 SGHVS and CDR2 FNYEAQ. V dropped 7 bases and J dropped 4; count of bases not matched to a gene: 16. This CDR3 contains 18 residues. CDR3 nucleotides: TGTGCCAGCACCCTAGGGGTAGCGGGAGGAGGCGTGTACAATGAGCAGTTCTTC. This translates into CASTLGVAGGGVYNEQFF.

This clonotype was recorded a few times. The chain combines TRBV27 with TRBJ1-2; maybe TRBD1 (6 bases). CDR1 and CDR2 from the germline V gene are MNHEY and SMNVEV (reference sequence). This CDR3 region has 15 residues. Trimming removed 5 bases from V and 4 bases from J, with 17 bases in between. Written as DNA, the CDR3 is TGTGCCAGCAGTACCGGAGGGGGTTTACCCTATGGCTACACCTTC. Its translation is CASSTGGGLPYGYTF.

This clonotype came up a few times. This sequence joins TRBV6-5 and TRBJ1-1; 10 bases line up with TRBD1. Unmatched junction bases numbered 3, after V lost 2 bases and J lost 3 bases. The CDR3 is 15 residues long. CDR1 and CDR2 from the germline V gene are MNHEY and SVGAGI. CDR3 sequence (DNA): TGTGCCAGCAGTTACGGGACAGGGGCAGACACTGAAGCTTTCTTT. Its protein product is CASSYGTGADTEAFF.

In its sample, this clonotype was seen many times. The CDR3 loop reads CSVAPPERENYEQYF. CDR3 DNA: TGCAGCGTTGCCCCCCCGGAGCGGGAGAACTACGAGCAGTACTTC. The rearrangement links TRBV29-1 to TRBJ2-7, with 8 bases that match TRBD2. The germline V gene has CDR1 SQVTM and CDR2 ANQGSEA. V shed 4 bases, J shed 3 bases, and the junction held 11 bases outside the gene matches. The CDR3 is made up of 15 amino acids.

This chain uses TRBV20-1 with TRBJ2-7; possible D gene TRBD1, 6 bases. The CDR3 sequence is 13 residues long. V was trimmed by 6 bases and J by 4 bases, leaving 16 bases between them. Germline CDR1 reads DFQATT; CDR2 reads SNEGSKA (reference sequence). CDR3 sequence: CSATRTADYEQYF. DNA of the CDR3: TGCAGTGCCACACGGACAGCCGATTACGAGCAGTACTTC.

This clonotype was seen a few times. V is TRBV15 and J is TRBJ2-1; D is possibly TRBD2 (6 bases). Germline V gene lookup returns CDR1 LNHNV and CDR2 YYDKDF (reference sequence). Trimming removed 4 bases at V and 12 bases at J, with 31 bases between. The CDR3 loop spans 18 amino acids. The DNA for the CDR3 is TGTGCCACCAGCACCCTGCCCCGCCGGGAGTCCTCTTATCTAGGGCAGTTCTTC. Its translation is CATSTLPRRESSYLGQFF.

The V call is TRBV4-1, the J call TRBJ1-1; D ambiguous. The CDR3 totals 14 residues. Trimming left V 5 bases short and J 1 base short, with 11 bases between. Germline lookup yields CDR1 MGHRA and CDR2 YSYEKL. As DNA, the CDR3 is TGCGCCAGCAGCTTACGGGCAGAGAACACTGAAGCTTTCTTT. Its translation is CASSLRAENTEAFF.

The gene calls are TRBV9 and TRBJ1-1; a possible D gene is TRBD1 (5 bases). CDR3 length: 15 amino acids. V gave up 0 bases and J gave up 3 bases, with 12 bases separating them. The germline gives CDR1 SGDLS, CDR2 YYNGEE. CDR3 sequence reads: CASSVVPGSYTEAFF. CDR3 nucleotide sequence: TGTGCCAGCAGCGTAGTTCCAGGGTCGTACACTGAAGCTTTCTTT.

A few counts support this clonotype. The rearrangement uses TRBV11-2 and TRBJ2-7; D ambiguous. CDR3 length: 15 residues. The V gene's germline CDR1 is SGHAT and CDR2 FQNNGV. V dropped 1 base and J dropped 0 bases, with 10 bases sitting between them. The CDR3 nucleotides read TGTGCCAGCAGCTTAGGGGTTGCTAACTCCTACGAGCAGTACTTC. It specifies CASSLGVANSYEQYF. Full variable domain (missing parts from reference TRBV11-2 and TRBJ2-7): EAGVAQSPRYKIIEKRQSVAFWCNPISGHATLYWYQQILGQGPKLLIQFQNNGVVDDSQLPKDRFSAERLKGVDSTLKIQPAKLEDSAVYLCASSLGVANSYEQYFGPGTRLTVT.

The chain has TRBV20-1 and TRBJ2-1; possibly TRBD1 for D (5 bases). The CDR3 runs 17 residues. Trimming pared 0 bases from V and 3 bases from J, leaving 18 bases between. Germline CDR1 DFQATT, CDR2 SNEGSKA (reference sequence). CDR3 coding DNA: TGCAGTGCTAGAGATCACGGTGGGGCAGGAGACTACAATGAGCAGTTCTTC. The encoded protein is CSARDHGGAGDYNEQFF.

The chain joins TRBV12-3 or TRBV12-4 to TRBJ1-1; a weak D match, TRBD1 (5 bases). The CDR3 covers 13 residues. The V end was cut by 3 bases, the J end by 5 bases, with 10 bases between. CDR3 DNA: TGTGCCAGCAGTTTCCCGGAGGGGACTGAAGCTTTCTTT. Translation gives CASSFPEGTEAFF.

The rearrangement links TRBV28 to TRBJ2-1; D may correspond to TRBD1 or TRBD2 (5 bases each). The germline gives CDR1 MDHEN, CDR2 SYDVKM. This CDR3 has 13 residues. The V end was cut by 6 bases, the J end by 4 bases, with 10 bases between. The CDR3 nucleotides are TGTGCCAGCAGCGAGGGGTTGTACAATGAGCAGTTCTTC. It specifies CASSEGLYNEQFF.

The chain is built from TRBV20-1 and TRBJ1-2, with D hard to call. Trimming shortened V by 0 bases and J by 3 bases, and 11 bases separated the two germline ends. The CDR3 loop spans 14 amino acids. The germline V gene has CDR1 DFQATT and CDR2 SNEGSKA (reference sequence). CDR3 amino acids: CSAREAEGYYGYTF. The CDR3 DNA reads as TGCAGTGCTAGAGAGGCGGAAGGATACTATGGCTACACCTTC.